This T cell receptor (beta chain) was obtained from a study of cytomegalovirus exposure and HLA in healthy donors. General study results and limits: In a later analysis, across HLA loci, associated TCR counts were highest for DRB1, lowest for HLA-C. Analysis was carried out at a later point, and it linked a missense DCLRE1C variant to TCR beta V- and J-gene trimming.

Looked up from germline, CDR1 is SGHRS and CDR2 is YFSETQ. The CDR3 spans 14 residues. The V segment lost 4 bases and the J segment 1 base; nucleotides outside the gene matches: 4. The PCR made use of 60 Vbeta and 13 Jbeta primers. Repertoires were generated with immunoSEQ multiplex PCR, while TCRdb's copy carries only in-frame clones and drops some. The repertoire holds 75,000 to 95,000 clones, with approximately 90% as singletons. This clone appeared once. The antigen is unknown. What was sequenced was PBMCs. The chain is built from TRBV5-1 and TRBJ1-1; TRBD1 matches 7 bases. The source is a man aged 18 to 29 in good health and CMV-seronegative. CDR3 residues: CASSQGTANTEAFF. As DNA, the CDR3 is TGCGCCAGCAGCCAAGGGACAGCGAACACTGAAGCTTTCTTT.